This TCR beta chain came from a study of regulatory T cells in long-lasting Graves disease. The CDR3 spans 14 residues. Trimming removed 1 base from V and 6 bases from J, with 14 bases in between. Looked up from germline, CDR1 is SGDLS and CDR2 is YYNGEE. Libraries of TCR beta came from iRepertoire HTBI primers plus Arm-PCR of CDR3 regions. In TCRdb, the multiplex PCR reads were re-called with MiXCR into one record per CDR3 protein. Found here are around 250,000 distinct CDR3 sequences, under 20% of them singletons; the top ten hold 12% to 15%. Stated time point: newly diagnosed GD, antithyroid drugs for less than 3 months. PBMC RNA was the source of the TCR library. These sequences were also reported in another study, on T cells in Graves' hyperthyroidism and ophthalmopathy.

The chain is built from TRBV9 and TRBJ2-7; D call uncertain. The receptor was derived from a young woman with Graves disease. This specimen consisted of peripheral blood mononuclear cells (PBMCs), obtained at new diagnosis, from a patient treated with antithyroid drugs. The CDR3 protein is CASSVLELGGEQYF. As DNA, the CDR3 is TGTGCCAGCAGCGTACTGGAGCTGGGCGGCGAGCAGTACTTC. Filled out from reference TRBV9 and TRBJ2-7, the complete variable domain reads DSGVTQTPKHLITATGQRVTLRCSPRSGDLSVYWYQQSLDQGLQFLIQYYNGEERAKGNILERFSAQQFPDLHSELNLSSLELGDSALYFCASSVLELGGEQYFGPGTRLTVT.